The sequence of this T cell receptor beta chain was determined in a study of blood T cell dynamics during melanoma immunotherapy (dated by TCRdb to about 2020). In terms of the full investigation: Patients had metastatic melanoma and received first-line pembrolizumab or nivolumab plus ipilimumab as standard of care in the United Kingdom. Peripheral T cell receptor repertoires of metastatic melanoma patients were profiled before and after one cycle of checkpoint inhibitor therapy to find early correlates of response. The training cohort consisted of consecutive patients, while an additional independent group of patients from the same centre was pooled to form an external validation set. What the research found in general, with its limitations: A bifurcated reorganization of the PBMC repertoire at W3, with increased clonality or increased diversity, was observed in patients who later achieved disease control, unlike in progressors. The relatively small sample size was acknowledged as a potential limitation on generalization of the results. Whether the T cell clones behind the repertoire changes were melanoma-specific or instead reflected general immune activation was something the study could not determine.

The time point label, read with the paper, signifies: week 3, after first cycle of checkpoint inhibitor. Blood samples were collected before treatment (T0) and at week 3 (W3), after the first cycle of checkpoint blockade. Except for two patients with rapid clinical progression, response was assessed 12 weeks after the first infusion by RECIST 1.1; disease control meant complete response, partial response or stable disease. Patients with prior systemic cancer treatment, concomitant immunosuppressant therapy or synchronous other active malignancies were excluded. Both bulk PBMC and plasma cell-free DNA were sequenced for TCR beta so that circulating cells and T cell turnover could be tracked. PBMC were isolated from blood with Lymphoprep and SepMate tubes, followed by red cell lysis. DNA from PBMC and sorted T cell subsets was extracted with QIAamp DNA Blood Mini kits. Spanning cysteine to phenylalanine, the CDR3 consists of 14 amino acids. Here the CDR3 DNA is all that survives: 42 bases in frame from base 1. For CDR1 and CDR2, the germline V gene (reference sequence) lists MNHEY and SMNVEV. V is reduced by 1 base and J by 6 bases, leaving a spacing of 12 bases between them.

In regard to this clone: It lacks a known antigen. No qualities accompany the bases; no much larger clone lies one base away.

For every bulk PBMC sample, a fixed 350 ng of DNA was loaded. The immunoSEQ TCRb Assay kit was used according to manufacturer instructions to amplify TCR beta CDR3 sequences from genomic DNA. The KAPA Library Quantification Kit for Illumina platforms was used to quantify pooled libraries by qPCR. Pooled libraries were clustered at about 0.55-1.2 pM and sequenced on an Illumina NextSeq 500. For the original study's pipeline: The TCR data were analyzed using immunoSEQ ANALYZER and the R LymphoSeq package. A rearrangement efficiency score was calculated as productive divided by the sum of productive and non-productive CDR3 sequences. Within each patient, timepoints were compared pairwise for clonality, measured with the Gini coefficient, and for diversity, measured with the Renyi index at alpha=1. In LymphoSeq, clonal relatedness was computed with an edit distance of 3 and repertoire similarity was computed with the Bhattacharyya coefficient. To classify response, a linear discriminant analysis based on week-3 changes in clonality and diversity was built using the R MASS and caret packages. Imported from immuneACCESS, the table was reduced by TCRdb to in-frame sequences with V and J called. These copies leave out some clones; in studies compared against another copy, an unresolved V gene accounts for under half, and the cause of the remainder is not known. V, J and clone size reflect that table, while D and trimming were determined from the DNA. The sample profile shows approximately 17,000 clones; 70% to 90% of them were found once. The top ten constitute roughly 7.1% of the sample.

Here the chain combines TRBV27 and TRBJ1-2, with TRBD1 tentatively as D gene (5 bases match). The clonotype originates from a human donor with melanoma. The material sequenced was blood, taken from a patient treated with checkpoint blockade. The CDR3 is CASSLLGGEDGYTF. The DNA reads as follows: TGTGCCAGCAGTTTATTAGGAGGGGAAGATGGCTACACCTTC.